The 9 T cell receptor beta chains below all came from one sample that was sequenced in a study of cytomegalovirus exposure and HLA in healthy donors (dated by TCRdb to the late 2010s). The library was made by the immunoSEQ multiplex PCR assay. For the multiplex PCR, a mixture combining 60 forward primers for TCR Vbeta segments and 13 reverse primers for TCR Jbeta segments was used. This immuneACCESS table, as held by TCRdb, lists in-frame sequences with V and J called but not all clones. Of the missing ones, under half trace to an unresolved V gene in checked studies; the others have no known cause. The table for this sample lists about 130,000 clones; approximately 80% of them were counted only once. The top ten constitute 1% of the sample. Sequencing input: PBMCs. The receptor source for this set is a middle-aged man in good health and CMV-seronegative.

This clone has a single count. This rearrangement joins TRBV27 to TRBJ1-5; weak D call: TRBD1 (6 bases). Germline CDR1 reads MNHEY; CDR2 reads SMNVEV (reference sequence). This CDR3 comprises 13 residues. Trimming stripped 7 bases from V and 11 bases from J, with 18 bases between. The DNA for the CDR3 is TGTGCCAGCAAACCCCCAGGGGAAAGGACCCAGCATTTT. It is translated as CASKPPGERTQHF.

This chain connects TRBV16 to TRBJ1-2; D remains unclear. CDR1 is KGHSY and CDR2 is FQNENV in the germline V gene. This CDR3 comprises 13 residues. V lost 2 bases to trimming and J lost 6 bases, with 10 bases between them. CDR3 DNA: TGTGCCAGCAGCCAAGGCCAATATAATGGCTACACCTTC. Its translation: CASSQGQYNGYTF. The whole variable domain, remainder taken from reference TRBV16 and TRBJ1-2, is GEEVAQTPKHLVRGEGQKAKLYCAPIKGHSYVFWYQQVLKNEFKFLISFQNENVFDETGMPKERFSAKCLPNSPCSLEIQATKLEDSAVYFCASSQGQYNGYTFGSGTRLTVV.

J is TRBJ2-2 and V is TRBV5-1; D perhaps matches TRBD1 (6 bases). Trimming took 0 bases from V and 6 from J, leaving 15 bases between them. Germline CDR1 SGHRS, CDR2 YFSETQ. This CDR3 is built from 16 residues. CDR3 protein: CASSLATGLNAGELFF. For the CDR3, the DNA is TGCGCCAGCAGCTTGGCCACAGGGCTTAACGCCGGGGAGCTGTTTTTT.

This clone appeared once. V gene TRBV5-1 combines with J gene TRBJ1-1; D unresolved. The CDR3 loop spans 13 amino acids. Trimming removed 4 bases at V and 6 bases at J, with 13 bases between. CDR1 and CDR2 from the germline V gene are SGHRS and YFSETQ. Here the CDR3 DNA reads TGCGCCAGCAGCGCGGGGAATGGCGCTGAAGCTTTCTTT. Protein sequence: CASSAGNGAEAFF.

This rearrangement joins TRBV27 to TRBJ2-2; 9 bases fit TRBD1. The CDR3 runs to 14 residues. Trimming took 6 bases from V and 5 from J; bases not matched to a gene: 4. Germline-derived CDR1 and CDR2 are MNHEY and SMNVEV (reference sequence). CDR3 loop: CASRRQGGTGELFF. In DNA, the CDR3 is TGTGCCAGCAGAAGACAGGGGGGGACCGGGGAGCTGTTTTTT.

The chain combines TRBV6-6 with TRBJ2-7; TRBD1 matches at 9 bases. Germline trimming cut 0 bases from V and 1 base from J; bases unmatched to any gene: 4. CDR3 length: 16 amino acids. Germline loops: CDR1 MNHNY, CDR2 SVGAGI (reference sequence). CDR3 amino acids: CASSYSRDRVSYEQYF. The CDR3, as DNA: TGTGCCAGCAGTTACTCGCGGGACAGGGTATCCTACGAGCAGTACTTC.

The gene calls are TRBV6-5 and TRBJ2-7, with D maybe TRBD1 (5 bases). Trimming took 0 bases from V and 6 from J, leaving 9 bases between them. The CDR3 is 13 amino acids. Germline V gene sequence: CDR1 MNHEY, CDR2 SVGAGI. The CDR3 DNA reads TGTGCCAGCAGTTACTCTCTGGGGCGCGAGCAGTACTTC. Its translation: CASSYSLGREQYF.

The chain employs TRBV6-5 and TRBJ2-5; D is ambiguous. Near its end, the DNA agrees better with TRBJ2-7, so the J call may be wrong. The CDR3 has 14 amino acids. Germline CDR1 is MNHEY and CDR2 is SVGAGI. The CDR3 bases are TGTGCCAGCAGTTACGAGGCCCACACCTACGAGCAGTACTTC. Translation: CASSYEAHTYEQYF.

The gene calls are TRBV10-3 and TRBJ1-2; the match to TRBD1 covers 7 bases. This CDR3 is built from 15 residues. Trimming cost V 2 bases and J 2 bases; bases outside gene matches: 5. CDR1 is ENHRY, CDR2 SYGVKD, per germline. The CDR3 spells CAISEGQDRNYGYTF. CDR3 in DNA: TGTGCCATCAGTGAGGGACAGGACAGGAACTATGGCTACACCTTC.